These 25 T cell receptor beta chains originate from one sample sequenced in a study of identical twins. In TCRdb, the 5' RACE reads were re-called with MiXCR into one record per CDR3 protein. This table has more than 1.5 million distinct CDR3 sequences, about 30% appearing once. Sequenced: cord blood. The receptors were gathered from a newborn girl in good health.

As concerns this clonotype: This may be a read error, as it is one base from a much larger clone. The chain recombines TRBV7-2 with TRBJ1-2; D is unclear. The CDR3 sequence is 12 residues long. Germline CDR1 reads SGHTA; CDR2 reads FQGNSA. Written as DNA, the CDR3 is TGTGCCAGCAGCCCCGTAAGCTATGGCTGCACCTTC. Translation: CASSPVSYGCTF.

A few counts support this clonotype. The V gene is TRBV10-3, the J gene TRBJ2-1; D may match TRBD1 or TRBD2 (6 bases each). The CDR3 extends over 15 amino acids. V was trimmed by 6 bases and J by 5 bases, leaving 17 bases between them. Germline CDR1 and CDR2: ENHRY and SYGVKD. CDR3 bases: TGTGCCATCAGCCCGGGGTGGGGGGCGAACAATGAGCAGTTCTTC. It specifies CAISPGWGANNEQFF.

The chain is built from TRBV3-1 and TRBJ1-1; D not certain. V was trimmed by 1 base and J by 10 bases, leaving 13 bases between them. There are 13 residues in the CDR3. In germline, CDR1 is LGHDT, CDR2 YNNKEL (reference sequence). The CDR3 sequence: CASSQVTSRGAFF. The CDR3 region has the DNA TGTGCCAGCAGCCAAGTGACATCCCGGGGAGCTTTCTTT.

This chain connects TRBV29-1 to TRBJ2-7; D may be TRBD2 (7 bases). Deletions cut 2 bases from V and 7 bases from J, with 21 bases between. From germline, CDR1 is SQVTM and CDR2 ANQGSEA. The CDR3 is 15 amino acids. As DNA, the CDR3 is TGCAGCGTTGAATTGCGGGAGAGGGGGTACAATGAGCAGTACTTC. It is translated as CSVELRERGYNEQYF.

The rearrangement uses TRBV3-1 and TRBJ2-7; 9 bases agree with TRBD2. V lost 6 bases to trimming and J lost 6 bases; unmatched junction nucleotides: 9. Per germline, CDR1 LGHDT and CDR2 YNNKEL (reference sequence). This CDR3 has 14 residues. The DNA of the CDR3 is TGTGCCAGCAGGCCCGGGACTAGCTCGGGCGAGCAGTACTTC. This encodes CASRPGTSSGEQYF.

The rearrangement links TRBV3-1 to TRBJ2-3, with D maybe TRBD2 (6 bases). Germline V gives CDR1 LGHDT, CDR2 YNNKEL (reference sequence). This CDR3 has 15 residues. The V end lost 5 bases, the J end lost 2 bases, and 14 bases lay between the germline ends. CDR3 nucleotide sequence: TGTGCCAGCAGCTCGGGACTTCTTTACACAGATACGCAGTATTTT. Translating it yields CASSSGLLYTDTQYF.

This clonotype was observed many times. DNA for the CDR3: TGCGCCAGCAGCTTAAGTGACAGGAACGGCTACACCTTC. Translated, it gives CASSLSDRNGYTF. The rearrangement links TRBV5-1 to TRBJ1-2; possible D gene TRBD1, 6 bases. Germline loops: CDR1 SGHRS, CDR2 YFSETQ. This CDR3 has 13 residues. V shed 2 bases and J shed 8 bases, with 13 bases lying between them.

The rearrangement uses TRBV4-2 and TRBJ1-2, with D maybe TRBD1 (5 bases). Germline lookup yields CDR1 LGHNA and CDR2 YNFKEQ. With 4 bases removed from V and 1 base from J, the gap between germline ends came to 19 bases. The CDR3 consists of 17 residues. Here the CDR3 DNA reads TGTGCCAGCAGCCGTCAGACCGGGGCCGGGGTTAACTATGGCTACACCTTC. Its protein is CASSRQTGAGVNYGYTF.

The genes are TRBV5-1 and TRBJ2-5, with unresolved D. Germline V lookup: CDR1 SGHRS, CDR2 YFSETQ. The CDR3 length is 12 residues. V lost 0 bases and J 11 bases, leaving 11 bases between the germline ends. The CDR3 DNA follows: TGCGCCAGCAGCTTGGCCAACAATGAGCAGTACTTC. Its protein product is CASSLANNEQYF.

This clonotype was seen only a few times. The chain combines TRBV27 with TRBJ2-3; TRBD2 might be the D (5 bases). The germline CDR1 and CDR2 sequences are MNHEY and SMNVEV (reference sequence). This CDR3 is built from 14 residues. Trimming took off 2 bases at V and 0 bases at J, with 6 bases between the two ends. The CDR3 region has the DNA TGTGCCAGCAGTTTAATAGCGAGCACAGATACGCAGTATTTT. This gives the protein CASSLIASTDTQYF.

This clonotype has a handful of counts. The CDR3 DNA reads as TGTGCCAGCACCGCAGGGGGCCTAGCGGGTTACAATGAGCAGTTCTTC. Translating it yields CASTAGGLAGYNEQFF. The chain recombines TRBV5-5 with TRBJ2-1; D might be TRBD1 or TRBD2, each matching 8 bases. CDR3 length equals 16 residues. CDR1 is SGHKS and CDR2 is YYEKEE in the germline V gene (reference sequence). Trimming pared 6 bases from V and 4 bases from J, leaving 20 bases between.

The CDR3 DNA reads as TGTGCCAGCAGTACCAAAGGGGACATCAATGAGCAGTTCTTC. Its translation: CASSTKGDINEQFF. This sequence joins TRBV7-3 and TRBJ2-1; D is perhaps TRBD1 (6 bases). V was pared by 6 bases and J by 6 bases, with 15 bases between. CDR1 and CDR2 (germline): SGHTA, FQGTGA. CDR3 length equals 14 residues.

This clonotype showed up just a few times. The CDR3 coding sequence is TGCAGTCCCCGGGGGGGGCGTCTACTCTACACCTTC. Its translation: CSPRGGRLLYTF. The J gene is TRBJ1-2, the V gene TRBV20-1; TRBD1 might be the D (6 bases). There are 12 residues in the CDR3. Germline CDR1 and CDR2: DFQATT and SNEGSKA (reference sequence). The ends were cut back, 8 bases at V and 10 bases at J, with 20 bases in the middle.

The chain has TRBV28 and TRBJ2-5; D may be TRBD1 or TRBD2 (5 bases each). CDR1 is MDHEN, CDR2 SYDVKM, per germline. V was clipped by 6 bases and J by 6 bases, with 11 bases between them. CDR3 size: 12 residues. CDR3 in DNA: TGTGCCAGCAGGCGTGGGGGTCAGACCCAGTACTTC. Its translation is CASRRGGQTQYF.

V gene TRBV13 combines with J gene TRBJ2-7, with 9 nucleotides matching TRBD2. This CDR3 spans 15 amino acids. V lost 3 bases to trimming and J lost 7 bases; unmatched junction nucleotides: 10. Germline values: CDR1 PRHDT, CDR2 FYEKMQ (reference sequence). The CDR3 protein is CASSFWAGGRNEQYF. In nucleotides, the CDR3 is TGTGCCAGCAGCTTTTGGGCGGGAGGGCGGAATGAGCAGTACTTC.

This clonotype has only a few counts. The chain couples TRBV6-5 to TRBJ2-3; 8 bases match TRBD1. V was clipped by 2 bases and J by 7 bases; unmatched bases: 8. This CDR3 spans 15 amino acids. Germline CDR1 MNHEY, CDR2 SVGAGI. This CDR3 reads CASSYRPGGAYTQYF. For the CDR3, the DNA is TGTGCCAGCAGTTACAGGCCAGGGGGCGCGTATACGCAGTATTTT.

This clonotype showed up just a few times. The V gene is TRBV20-1, the J gene TRBJ2-3; TRBD2 aligns across 10 bases. Losses at the gene ends were 2 bases for V and 4 bases for J; bases not matched to a gene: 6. Per germline, CDR1 DFQATT and CDR2 SNEGSKA (reference sequence). The CDR3 sequence is 15 residues long. CDR3 amino acids: CSARLAGVFPDTQYF. As DNA, the CDR3 is TGCAGTGCTAGACTAGCGGGAGTTTTCCCAGATACGCAGTATTTT.

This clonotype was detected only once. J is TRBJ1-3 and V is TRBV7-9; D not certain. The CDR3 is 14 amino acids. The V end was cut by 4 bases, the J end by 0 bases, with 7 bases between. The germline CDR1 and CDR2 sequences are SEHNR and FQNEAQ (reference sequence). The CDR3 region is CASSSPLSGNTIYF. The CDR3 region has the DNA TGTGCCAGCAGCTCACCCCTCTCTGGAAACACCATATATTTT. The variable domain in full, completed from reference TRBV7-9 and TRBJ1-3, reads DTGVSQNPRHKITKRGQNVTFRCDPISEHNRLYWYRQTLGQGPEFLTYFQNEAQLEKSRLLSDRFSAERPKGSFSTLEIQRTEQGDSAMYLCASSSPLSGNTIYFGEGSWLTVV.

This clonotype was found a few times. The CDR3 sequence is CAISESERLSSYNEQFF. In DNA form, the CDR3 reads TGTGCCATCAGTGAGTCGGAGCGACTGAGCTCCTACAATGAGCAGTTCTTC. The chain employs TRBV10-3 and TRBJ2-1; D is unresolved. CDR1 and CDR2 from the germline V gene are ENHRY and SYGVKD. This CDR3 has 17 amino acids. Trimming stripped 0 bases from V and 0 bases from J, with 12 bases between.

This clonotype came up a few times. The rearrangement links TRBV19 to TRBJ2-1; TRBD2 is a possible D gene (5 bases). Germline CDR1 reads LNHDA; CDR2 reads SQIVND (reference sequence). The germline V and J ends were trimmed by 7 bases and 3 bases, with 13 bases remaining between them. The CDR3 is made up of 14 amino acids. The CDR3: CASTSGRVYNEQFF. CDR3 nucleotides: TGTGCCAGTACTTCTGGGCGGGTCTACAATGAGCAGTTCTTC.

In its sample, this clonotype was seen once. One end of the junction does not line up with germline, which may come from a read error. The chain has TRBV15 and TRBJ1-5; the D gene is possibly TRBD1 (5 bases). Per the germline V gene, CDR1 is LNHNV and CDR2 is YYDKDF (reference sequence). The CDR3 consists of 15 residues. The DNA for the CDR3 is TGTGCCACCAGCCTCCAGCAGGGCAGCAATTCACCCCCCCACTTT. Its protein product is CATSLQQGSNSPPHF.

The rearrangement joins TRBV5-1 to TRBJ2-2; TRBD1 matches at 9 bases. There are 15 residues in the CDR3. The germline V gene has CDR1 SGHRS and CDR2 YFSETQ. V shed 5 bases, J shed 3 bases, and the junction held 5 bases outside the gene matches. The CDR3, as DNA: TGCGCCAGCAGGCACGGACAGGGGCACACCGGGGAGCTGTTTTTT. Protein: CASRHGQGHTGELFF.

Details on this clonotype: Sequence at one end of the junction differs from germline and may be a read error. J is TRBJ2-5 and V is TRBV5-6; weak D call: TRBD1 (5 bases). The germline gives CDR1 SGHDT, CDR2 YYEEEE. This CDR3 contains 13 residues. The CDR3 coding sequence is TGTGCCAGCAGCTTGGGGGGCCCAGAGACCCGGTACTTC. It specifies CASSLGGPETRYF.

This clonotype turned up a few times. This chain joins TRBV20-1 and TRBJ1-2; D is ambiguous. This CDR3 contains 12 residues. Trimming removed 0 bases at V and 4 bases at J, with 6 bases between. Germline CDR1 is DFQATT and CDR2 is SNEGSKA (reference sequence). Here the CDR3 DNA reads TGCAGTGCTAGAGATCTCGTCTATGGCTACACCTTC. This encodes CSARDLVYGYTF.

CDR3 region: CASTVGTSGSYEQYF. The DNA of the CDR3 is TGTGCCAGCACAGTGGGGACTAGCGGGTCCTACGAGCAGTACTTC. The genes are TRBV28 and TRBJ2-7; 12 bases are shared with TRBD2. This CDR3 region has 15 residues. Germline V CDR1 and CDR2: MDHEN, SYDVKM. With V trimmed by 7 bases and J by 1 base, 5 bases remained unmatched. Variable domain in full (rest from reference TRBV28 and TRBJ2-7): DVKVTQSSRYLVKRTGEKVFLECVQDMDHENMFWYRQDPGLGLRLIYFSYDVKMKEKGDIPEGYSVSREKKERFSLILESASTNQTSMYLCASTVGTSGSYEQYFGPGTRLTVT.